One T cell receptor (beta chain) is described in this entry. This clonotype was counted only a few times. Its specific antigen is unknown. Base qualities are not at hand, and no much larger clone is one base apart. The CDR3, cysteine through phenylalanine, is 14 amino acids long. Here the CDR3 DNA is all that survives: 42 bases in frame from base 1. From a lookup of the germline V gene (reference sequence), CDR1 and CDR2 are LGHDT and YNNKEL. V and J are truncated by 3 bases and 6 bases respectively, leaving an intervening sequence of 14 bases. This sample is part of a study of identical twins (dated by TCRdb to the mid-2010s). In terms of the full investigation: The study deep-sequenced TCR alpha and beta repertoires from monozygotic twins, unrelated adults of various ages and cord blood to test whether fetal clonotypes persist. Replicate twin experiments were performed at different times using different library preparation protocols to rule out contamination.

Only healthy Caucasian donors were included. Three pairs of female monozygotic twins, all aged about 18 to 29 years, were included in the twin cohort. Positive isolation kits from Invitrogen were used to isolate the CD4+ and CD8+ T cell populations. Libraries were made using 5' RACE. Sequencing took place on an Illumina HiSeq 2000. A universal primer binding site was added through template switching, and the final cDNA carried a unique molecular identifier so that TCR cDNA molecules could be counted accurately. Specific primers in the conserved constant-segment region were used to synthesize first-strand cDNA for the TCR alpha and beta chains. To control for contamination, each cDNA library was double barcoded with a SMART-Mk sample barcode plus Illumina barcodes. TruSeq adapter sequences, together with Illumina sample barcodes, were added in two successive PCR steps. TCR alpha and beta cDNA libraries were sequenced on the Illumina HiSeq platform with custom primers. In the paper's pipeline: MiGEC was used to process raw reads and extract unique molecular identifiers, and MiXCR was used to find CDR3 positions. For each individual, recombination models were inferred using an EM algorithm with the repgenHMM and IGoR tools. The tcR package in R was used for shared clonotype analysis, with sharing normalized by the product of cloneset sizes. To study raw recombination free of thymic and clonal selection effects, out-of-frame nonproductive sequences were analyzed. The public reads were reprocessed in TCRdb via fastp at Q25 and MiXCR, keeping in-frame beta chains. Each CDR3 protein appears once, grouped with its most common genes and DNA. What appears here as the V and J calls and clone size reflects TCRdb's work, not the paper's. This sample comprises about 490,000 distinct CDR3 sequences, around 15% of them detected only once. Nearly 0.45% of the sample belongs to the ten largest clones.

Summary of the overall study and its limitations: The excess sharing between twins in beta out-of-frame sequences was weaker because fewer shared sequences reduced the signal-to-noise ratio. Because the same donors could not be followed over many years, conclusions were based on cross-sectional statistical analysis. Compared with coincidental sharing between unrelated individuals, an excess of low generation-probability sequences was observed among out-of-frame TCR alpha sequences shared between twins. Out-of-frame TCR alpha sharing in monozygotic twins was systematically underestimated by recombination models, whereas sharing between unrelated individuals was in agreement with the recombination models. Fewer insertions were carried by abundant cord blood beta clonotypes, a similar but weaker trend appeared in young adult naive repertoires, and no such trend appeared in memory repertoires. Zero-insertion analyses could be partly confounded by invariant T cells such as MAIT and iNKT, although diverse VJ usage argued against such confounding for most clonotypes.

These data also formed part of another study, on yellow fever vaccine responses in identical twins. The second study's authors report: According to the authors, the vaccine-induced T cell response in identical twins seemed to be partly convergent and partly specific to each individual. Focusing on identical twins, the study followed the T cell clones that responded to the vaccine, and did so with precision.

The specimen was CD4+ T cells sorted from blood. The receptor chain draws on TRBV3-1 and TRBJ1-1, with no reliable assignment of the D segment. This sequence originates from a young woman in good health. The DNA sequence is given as TGTGCCAGCAGCCAGTTAGTAAACAGTCCTGAAGCTTTCTTT. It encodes CASSQLVNSPEAFF.